The rows below give T cell receptor beta chains drawn from one sample of a study of T cell responses to AZD1222 COVID-19 vaccine. Measured with immunoSEQ multiplex PCR; TCRdb has only the in-frame clones, and not every one. The data contain around 150,000 clones, 92% of them singletons. This sample comprised peripheral blood, obtained 28 days after the second AZD1222 dose. Receptor source: an adult who received the AZD1222 COVID-19 vaccine. Each CDR3 is given with its conserved first and last residue. A D gene is named only where the DNA matches it firmly. A row's size may be missing; if present it is once, few, many or a size class.

>TRBJ2-3|TRBD1|TRBV6-1|NA
TGTGCCAGCAGTGAACCGGGACAGGGACCGGACACAGATACGCAGTATTTT
CASSEPGQGPDTDTQYF
>TRBJ2-3|NA|TRBV3-1/TRBV3-2|NA
TGTGCCAGCAGCCAAGGACTCAGAAGCGGCACAGATACGCAGTATTTT
CASSQGLRSGTDTQYF
>TRBJ1-5|NA|TRBV6-2/TRBV6-3|NA
TGTGCCAGCAGCCCGGAGGTTCTCCAGCCCCAGCATTTT
CASSPEVLQPQHF
>TRBJ1-1|NA|TRBV19|NA
TGTGCCAGTAGCTTCTCGAACACTGAAGCTTTCTTT
CASSFSNTEAFF
>TRBJ2-2|NA|TRBV25-1|NA
TGTGCCAGCAGTGAATTTCGGGACACCGGGGAGCTGTTTTTT
CASSEFRDTGELFF
>TRBJ2-7|NA|TRBV21-1|NA
TGTGCCAGTACCAGGCATCGGACTAGCGGAGAAACCTACGAGCAGTACTTC
CASTRHRTSGETYEQYF
>TRBJ2-3|NA|TRBV11-3|NA
TGTGCCAGCAGCCCGGGTTGGGAGGCAGATACGCAGTATTTT
CASSPGWEADTQYF
>TRBJ1-4|NA|TRBV9|once
TGTGCCAGCAGCGTAGACGAGGGGAGGCAGGGGGAAAAACTGTTTTTT
CASSVDEGRQGEKLFF
>TRBJ2-3|NA|TRBV7-3|NA
TGTGCCAGCTCTCCCGGCACAGATACGCAGTATTTT
CASSPGTDTQYF
>TRBJ2-3|NA|TRBV7-2|NA
TGTGCCAGCAGCTCGCCGTCGGCCGATACGCAGTATTTT
CASSSPSADTQYF
>TRBJ2-2|TRBD1|TRBV7-9|NA
TGTGCCAGCAGCACTCAGGGGGCCGAGTCCGGGGAGCTGTTTTTT
CASSTQGAESGELFF
>TRBJ2-1|NA|TRBV4-1|NA
TGCGCCAGCAGCCGGGACATGTTGGGAAATGAGCAGTTCTTC
CASSRDMLGNEQFF
>TRBJ1-5|NA|TRBV9|NA
TGTGCCAGCAGCGTAGGAGGGAATAGCAATCAGCCCCAGCATTTT
CASSVGGNSNQPQHF
>TRBJ1-5|TRBD1|TRBV2|NA
TGTGCCAGCAGGGGGGCTACAGGGGGCAGTGGCAATCAGCCCCAGCATTTT
CASRGATGGSGNQPQHF
>TRBJ1-1|TRBD1|TRBV5-1|NA
TGCGCCAGCAGCTCCCGGCAGGGGGTCCCCACTGAAGCTTTCTTT
CASSSRQGVPTEAFF
>TRBJ1-1|NA|TRBV11-2|NA
TGTGCCAGCAGCCCGTCGTTAGAAGCTTTCTTT
CASSPSLEAFF
>TRBJ2-7|NA|TRBV5-1|once
TGCGCCAGCAGCTTCCCAGCGGTGGAGCAGTACTTC
CASSFPAVEQYF
>TRBJ1-2|NA|TRBV11-3|once
TGTGCCAGCGAGTCGCAGGGTTCCTCCGGCGGCTACACCTTC
CASESQGSSGGYTF
>TRBJ1-3|NA|TRBV14|once
TGTGCCTCGTCCACTGGAAACACCATATATTTT
CASSTGNTIYF
>TRBJ2-3|TRBD2|TRBV9|NA
TGTGCCAGCAGCGTAGAGGGCCGGTCCGGGACTAGCGGGTATACGCAGTATTTT
CASSVEGRSGTSGYTQYF
>TRBJ2-7|NA|TRBV25-1|NA
TGTGCCAGCAGTGCCGTAGGGTACGAGCAGTACTTC
CASSAVGYEQYF
>TRBJ2-7|TRBD2|TRBV29-1|NA
TGCAGCGTTGGACGGCTAGCGGGAGAGGAGCAGTACTTC
CSVGRLAGEEQYF
>TRBJ1-6|NA|TRBV28|NA
TGTGCCAGCTTATACAGCTCCTATAATTCACCCCTCCACTTT
CASLYSSYNSPLHF
>TRBJ1-1|NA|TRBV3-1/TRBV3-2|NA
TGTGCCAGCAGCCCGACCCACAGAGTGCCGAACACTGAAGCTTTCTTT
CASSPTHRVPNTEAFF
>TRBJ2-5|TRBD2|TRBV7-3|NA
TGTGCCAGCAGCTTATACGAATCCCCGGGGGGGACCCAGTACTTC
CASSLYESPGGTQYF
>TRBJ2-3|NA|TRBV27|NA
TGTGCCAGCAGTATCAGGAGTCGCACAGATACGCAGTATTTT
CASSIRSRTDTQYF
>TRBJ2-6|TRBD1|TRBV5-4|NA
TGTGCCAGCAGCGTGGACAGGGGGCTCACTGGGGCCAACGTCCTGACTTTC
CASSVDRGLTGANVLTF
>TRBJ2-7|NA|TRBV21-1|NA
TGTGCCAGCAGCAAAGAGCCTGTCGTCCACGAGCAGTACTTC
CASSKEPVVHEQYF
>TRBJ1-1|TRBD1|TRBV5-1|NA
TGCGCCAGCACCCGGGACAGGGGTTCAGGGAACACTGAAGCTTTCTTT
CASTRDRGSGNTEAFF